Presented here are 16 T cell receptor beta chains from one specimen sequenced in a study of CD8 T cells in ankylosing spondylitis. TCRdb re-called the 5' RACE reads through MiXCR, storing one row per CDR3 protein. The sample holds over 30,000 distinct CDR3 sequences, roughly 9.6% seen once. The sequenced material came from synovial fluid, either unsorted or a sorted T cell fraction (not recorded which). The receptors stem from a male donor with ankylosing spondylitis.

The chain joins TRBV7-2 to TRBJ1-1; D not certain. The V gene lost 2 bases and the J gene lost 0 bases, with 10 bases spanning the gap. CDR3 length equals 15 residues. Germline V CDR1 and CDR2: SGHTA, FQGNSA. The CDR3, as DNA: TGTGCCAGCAGCTTACCGGAGGAGATGAACACTGAAGCTTTCTTT. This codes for CASSLPEEMNTEAFF.

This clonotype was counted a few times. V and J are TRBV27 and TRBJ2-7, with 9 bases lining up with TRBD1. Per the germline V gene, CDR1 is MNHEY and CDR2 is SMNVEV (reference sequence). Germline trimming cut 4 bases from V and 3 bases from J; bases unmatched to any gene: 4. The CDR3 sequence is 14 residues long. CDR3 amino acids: CASSSLDRGYEQYF. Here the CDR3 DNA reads TGTGCCAGCAGTTCCCTGGACAGGGGCTACGAGCAGTACTTC.

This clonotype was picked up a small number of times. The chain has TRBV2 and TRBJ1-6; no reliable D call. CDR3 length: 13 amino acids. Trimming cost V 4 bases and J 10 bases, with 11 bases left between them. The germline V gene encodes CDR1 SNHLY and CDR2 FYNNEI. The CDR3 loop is CASSVGLGSPLHF. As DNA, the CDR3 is TGTGCCAGCAGTGTGGGTCTCGGGTCACCCCTCCACTTT.

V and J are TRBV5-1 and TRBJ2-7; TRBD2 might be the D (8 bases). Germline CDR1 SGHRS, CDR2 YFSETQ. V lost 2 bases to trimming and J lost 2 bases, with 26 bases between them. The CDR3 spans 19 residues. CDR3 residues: CASSFLGTVAGLGAYEQYF. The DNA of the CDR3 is TGCGCCAGCAGCTTCCTTGGGACAGTCGCGGGACTAGGGGCCTACGAGCAGTACTTC.

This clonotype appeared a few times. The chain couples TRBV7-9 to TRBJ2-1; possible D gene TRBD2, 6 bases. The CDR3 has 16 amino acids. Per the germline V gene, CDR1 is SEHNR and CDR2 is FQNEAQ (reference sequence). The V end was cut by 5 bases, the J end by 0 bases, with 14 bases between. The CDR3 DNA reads TGTGCCAGCAGCCCCCCGGGAGTACGCTCCTACAATGAGCAGTTCTTC. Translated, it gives CASSPPGVRSYNEQFF.

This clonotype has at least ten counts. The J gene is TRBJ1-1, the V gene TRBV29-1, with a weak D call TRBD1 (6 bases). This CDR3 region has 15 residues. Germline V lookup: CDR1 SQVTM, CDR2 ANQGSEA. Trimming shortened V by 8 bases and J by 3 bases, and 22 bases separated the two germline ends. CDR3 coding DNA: TGCAGCTCAAATCGGGGGCCTGAACCGGACACTGAAGCTTTCTTT. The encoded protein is CSSNRGPEPDTEAFF.

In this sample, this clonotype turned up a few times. The CDR3 loop reads CASSSGTANTGELFF. The CDR3 DNA follows: TGTGCCAGCAGTTCCGGGACAGCGAACACCGGGGAGCTGTTTTTT. This sequence joins TRBV28 and TRBJ2-2; 7 nucleotides agree with TRBD1. Germline V CDR1 and CDR2: MDHEN, SYDVKM. The CDR3 totals 15 residues. The V gene end was trimmed by 4 bases and the J gene end by 0 bases; junction bases not matched to a gene: 2.

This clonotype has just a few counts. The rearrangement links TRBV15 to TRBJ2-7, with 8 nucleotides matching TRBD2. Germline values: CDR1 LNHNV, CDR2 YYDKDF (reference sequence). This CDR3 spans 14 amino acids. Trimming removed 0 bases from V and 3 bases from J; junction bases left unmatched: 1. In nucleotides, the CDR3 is TGTGCCACCAGCAGAGAAGGGACTAGCTACGAGCAGTACTTC. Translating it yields CATSREGTSYEQYF.

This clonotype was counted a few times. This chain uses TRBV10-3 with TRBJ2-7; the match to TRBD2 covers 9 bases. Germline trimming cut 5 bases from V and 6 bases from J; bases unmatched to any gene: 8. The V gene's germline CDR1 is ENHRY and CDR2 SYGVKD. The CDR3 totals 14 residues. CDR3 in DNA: TGTGCCATCAGTCCGGTAGCGGGAGTGAGCGAGCAGTACTTC. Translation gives CAISPVAGVSEQYF.

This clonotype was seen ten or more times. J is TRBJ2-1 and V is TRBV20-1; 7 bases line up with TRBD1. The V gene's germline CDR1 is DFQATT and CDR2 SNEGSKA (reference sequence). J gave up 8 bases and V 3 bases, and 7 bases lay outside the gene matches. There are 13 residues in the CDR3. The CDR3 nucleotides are TGCAGTGCTAGGGGCGGGCAGGGGGATGAGCAGTTCTTC. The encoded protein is CSARGGQGDEQFF.

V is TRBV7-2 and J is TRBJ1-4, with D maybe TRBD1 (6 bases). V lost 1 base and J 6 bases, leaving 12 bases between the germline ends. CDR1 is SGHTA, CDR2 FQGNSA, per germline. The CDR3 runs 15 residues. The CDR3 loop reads CASSLDWQGYEKLFF. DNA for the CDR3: TGTGCCAGCAGCTTAGACTGGCAGGGGTATGAAAAACTGTTTTTT. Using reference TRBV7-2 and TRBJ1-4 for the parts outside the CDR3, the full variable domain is GAGVSQSPSNKVTEKGKDVELRCDPISGHTALYWYRQSLGQGLEFLIYFQGNSAPDKSGLPSDRFSAERTGGSVSTLTIQRTQQEDSAVYLCASSLDWQGYEKLFFGSGTQLSVL.

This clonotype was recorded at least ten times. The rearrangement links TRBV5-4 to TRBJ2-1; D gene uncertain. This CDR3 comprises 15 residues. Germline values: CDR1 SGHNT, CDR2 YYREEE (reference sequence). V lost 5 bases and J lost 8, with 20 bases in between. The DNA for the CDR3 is TGTGCCAGCAGGTTCAAGTCCGCCGGAGATGATGAGCAGTTCTTC. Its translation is CASRFKSAGDDEQFF.

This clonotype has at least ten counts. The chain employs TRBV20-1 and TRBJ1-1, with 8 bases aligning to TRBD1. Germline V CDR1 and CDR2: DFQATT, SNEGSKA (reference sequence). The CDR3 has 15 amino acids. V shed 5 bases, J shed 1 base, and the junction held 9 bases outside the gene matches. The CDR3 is CSAEDRVGGNTEAFF. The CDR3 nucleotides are TGCAGTGCTGAGGACAGGGTTGGGGGGAACACTGAAGCTTTCTTT.

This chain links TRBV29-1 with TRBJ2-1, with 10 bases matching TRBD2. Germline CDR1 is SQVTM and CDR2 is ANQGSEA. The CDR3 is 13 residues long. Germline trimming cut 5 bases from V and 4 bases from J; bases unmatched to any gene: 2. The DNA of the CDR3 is TGCAGCGTTCTACTAGCGGGATACAATGAGCAGTTCTTC. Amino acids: CSVLLAGYNEQFF.

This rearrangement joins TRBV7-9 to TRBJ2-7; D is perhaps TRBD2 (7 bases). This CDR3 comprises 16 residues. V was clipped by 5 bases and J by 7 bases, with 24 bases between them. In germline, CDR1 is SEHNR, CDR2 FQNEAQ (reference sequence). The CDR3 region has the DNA TGTGCCAGCAGCCTTAGGGGGGGAGGGGGGCGCCGGGAGCAGTACTTC. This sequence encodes CASSLRGGGGRREQYF.

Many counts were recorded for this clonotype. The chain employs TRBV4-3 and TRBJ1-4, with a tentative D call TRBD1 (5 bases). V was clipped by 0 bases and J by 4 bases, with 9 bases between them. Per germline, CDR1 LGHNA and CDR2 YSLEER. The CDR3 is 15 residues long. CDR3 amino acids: CASSQDGAGNEKLFF. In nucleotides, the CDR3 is TGCGCCAGCAGCCAAGATGGGGCGGGTAATGAAAAACTGTTTTTT.